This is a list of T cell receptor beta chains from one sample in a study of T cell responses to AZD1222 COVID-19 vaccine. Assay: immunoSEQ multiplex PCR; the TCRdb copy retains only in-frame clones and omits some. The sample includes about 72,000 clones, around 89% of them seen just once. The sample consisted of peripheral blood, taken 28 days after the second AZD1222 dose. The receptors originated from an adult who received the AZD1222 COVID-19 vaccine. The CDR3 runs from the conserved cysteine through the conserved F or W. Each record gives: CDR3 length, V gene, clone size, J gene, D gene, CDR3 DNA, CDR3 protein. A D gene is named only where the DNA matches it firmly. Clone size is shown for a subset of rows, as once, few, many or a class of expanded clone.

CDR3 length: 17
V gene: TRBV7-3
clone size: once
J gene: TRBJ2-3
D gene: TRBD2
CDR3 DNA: TGTGCCAGCAGCTTAGAGACTAGCGGGAGGTATGCAGATACGCAGTATTTT
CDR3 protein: CASSLETSGRYADTQYF

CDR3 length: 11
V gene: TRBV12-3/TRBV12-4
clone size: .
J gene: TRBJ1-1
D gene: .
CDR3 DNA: TGTGCCAGCAGTTTCTACACTGAAGCTTTCTTT
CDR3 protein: CASSFYTEAFF

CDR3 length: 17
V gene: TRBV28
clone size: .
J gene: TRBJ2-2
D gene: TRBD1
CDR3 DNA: TGTGCCAGCAGTCACCTGGGGACCAGGGGGCGGGCCGGGGAGCTGTTTTTT
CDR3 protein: CASSHLGTRGRAGELFF

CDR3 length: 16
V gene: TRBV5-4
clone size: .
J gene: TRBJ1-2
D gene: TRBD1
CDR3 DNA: TGTGCCAGCAGCCACCCTCCGGGACAGGGCCTCTATGGCTACACCTTC
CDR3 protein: CASSHPPGQGLYGYTF

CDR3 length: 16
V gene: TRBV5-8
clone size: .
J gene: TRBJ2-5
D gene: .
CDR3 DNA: TGTGCCAGCAGCCTGTCCGGGACGCGTGAAGGGGAGACCCAGTACTTC
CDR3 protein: CASSLSGTREGETQYF

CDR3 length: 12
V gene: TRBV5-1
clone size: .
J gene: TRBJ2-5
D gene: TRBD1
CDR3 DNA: TGCGCCAGCAGACGGACAGGAGAGACCCAGTACTTC
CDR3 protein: CASRRTGETQYF

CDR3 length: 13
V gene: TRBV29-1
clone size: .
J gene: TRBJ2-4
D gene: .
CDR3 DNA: TGCAGCGTCGAAACCCCTCCCGACGTCATTCAGTACTTC
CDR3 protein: CSVETPPDVIQYF

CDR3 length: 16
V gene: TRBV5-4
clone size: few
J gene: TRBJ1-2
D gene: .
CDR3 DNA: TGTGCCAGCAGCTCCGTGGGAACTAGGAGAAACTATGGCTACACCTTC
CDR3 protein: CASSSVGTRRNYGYTF

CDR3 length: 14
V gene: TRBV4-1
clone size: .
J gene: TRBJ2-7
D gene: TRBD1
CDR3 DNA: TGCGCCAGCAGCCAAGTGACAGGGGAGTACGAGCAGTACTTC
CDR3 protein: CASSQVTGEYEQYF

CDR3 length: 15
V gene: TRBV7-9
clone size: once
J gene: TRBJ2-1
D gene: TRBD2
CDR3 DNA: TGTGCCAGCAGCTTAGCACTAGCGGAGTACAATGAGCAGTTCTTC
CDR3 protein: CASSLALAEYNEQFF

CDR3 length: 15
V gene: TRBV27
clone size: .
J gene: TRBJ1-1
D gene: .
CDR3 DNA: TGTGCCAGCAGTTTTTCTGCACGCATGAACACTGAAGCTTTCTTT
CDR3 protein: CASSFSARMNTEAFF

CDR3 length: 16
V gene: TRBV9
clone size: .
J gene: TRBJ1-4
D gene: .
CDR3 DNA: TGTGCCAGCTCCCCGGCCTATAGGGCAACTAATGAAAAACTGTTTTTT
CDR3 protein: CASSPAYRATNEKLFF

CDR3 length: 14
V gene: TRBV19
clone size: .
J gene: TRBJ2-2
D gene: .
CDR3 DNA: TGTGCCAGTAGTAGGGTGGTGTACACCGGGGAGCTGTTTTTT
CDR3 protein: CASSRVVYTGELFF

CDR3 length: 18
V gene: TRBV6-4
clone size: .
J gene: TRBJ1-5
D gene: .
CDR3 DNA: TGTGCCAGCAGTGACGTCAATACCGGCTCTCGAGGCAATCAGCCCCAGCATTTT
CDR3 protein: CASSDVNTGSRGNQPQHF

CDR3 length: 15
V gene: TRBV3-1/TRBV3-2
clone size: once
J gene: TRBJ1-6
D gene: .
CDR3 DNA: TGTGCCAGCAGCCAAGATGGGAACGCTAATTCACCCCTCCACTTT
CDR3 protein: CASSQDGNANSPLHF

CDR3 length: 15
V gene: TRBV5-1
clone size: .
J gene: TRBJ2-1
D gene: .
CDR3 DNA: TGCGCCAGCAGCCCCCGGAGGGGACTGGGGAATGAGCAGTTCTTC
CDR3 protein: CASSPRRGLGNEQFF

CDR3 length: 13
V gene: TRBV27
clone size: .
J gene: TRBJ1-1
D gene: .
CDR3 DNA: TGTGCCAGCAGTGTCGGGTCAAACACTGAAGCTTTCTTT
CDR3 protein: CASSVGSNTEAFF

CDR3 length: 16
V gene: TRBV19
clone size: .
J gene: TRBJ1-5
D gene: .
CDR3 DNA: TGTGCCAGTAGTATGTATGGGGGCCTGGGCAATCAGCCCCAGCATTTT
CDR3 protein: CASSMYGGLGNQPQHF

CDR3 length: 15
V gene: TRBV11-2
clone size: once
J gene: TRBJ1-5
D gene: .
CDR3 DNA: TGTGCCAGCAGCTTAGGTTCACAGGGTAATCAGCCCCAGCATTTT
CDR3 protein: CASSLGSQGNQPQHF

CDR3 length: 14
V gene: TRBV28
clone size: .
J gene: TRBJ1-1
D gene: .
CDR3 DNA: TGTGCCAGCAGTTTGATGGGCGGTAACACTGAAGCTTTCTTT
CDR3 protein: CASSLMGGNTEAFF

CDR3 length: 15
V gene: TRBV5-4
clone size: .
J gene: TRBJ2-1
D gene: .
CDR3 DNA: TGTGCTTATGTAGTATCGGGCCTTCCTCGGAGTGAGCAGTTCTTC
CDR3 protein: CAYVVSGLPRSEQFF

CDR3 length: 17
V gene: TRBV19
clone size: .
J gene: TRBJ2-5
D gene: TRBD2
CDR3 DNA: TGTGCCAGTAGTATTTCCTGGACTAGCGGATTTCAAGAGACCCAGTACTTC
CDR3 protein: CASSISWTSGFQETQYF

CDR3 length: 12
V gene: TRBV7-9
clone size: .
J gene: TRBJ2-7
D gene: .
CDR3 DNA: TGTGCCAGCAGCTTATCCACCTACGAGCAGTACTTC
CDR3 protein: CASSLSTYEQYF

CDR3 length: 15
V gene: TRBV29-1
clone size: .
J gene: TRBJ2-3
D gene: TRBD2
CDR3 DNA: TGCAGCGTTTTCCAGCGGGAGTTATGGGAAGATACGCAGTATTTT
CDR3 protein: CSVFQRELWEDTQYF

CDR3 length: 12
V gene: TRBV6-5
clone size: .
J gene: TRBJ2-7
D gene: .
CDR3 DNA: TGTGCCAGCAACCTCCGGGTTGGCGAGCAGTACTTC
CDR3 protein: CASNLRVGEQYF

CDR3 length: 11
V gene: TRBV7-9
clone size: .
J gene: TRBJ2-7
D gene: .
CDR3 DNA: TGTGCCAGCAGCGACACAGACTTGCAGTACTTC
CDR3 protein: CASSDTDLQYF

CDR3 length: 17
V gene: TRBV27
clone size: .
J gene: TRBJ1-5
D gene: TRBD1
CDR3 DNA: TGTGCCAGCAAACCGACAGGGAAGGGAGGTAGCAATCAGCCCCAGCATTTT
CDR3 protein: CASKPTGKGGSNQPQHF

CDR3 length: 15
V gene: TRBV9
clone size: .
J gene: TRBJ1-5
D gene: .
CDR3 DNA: TGTGCCAGCAGCGTAGAAGGGGCCCCTAATCAGCCCCAGCATTTT
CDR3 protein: CASSVEGAPNQPQHF

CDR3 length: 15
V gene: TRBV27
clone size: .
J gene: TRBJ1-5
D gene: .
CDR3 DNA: TGTGCCAGCAGCTCTACAGGGTTTTTGGGTCAGCCCCAGCATTTT
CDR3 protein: CASSSTGFLGQPQHF

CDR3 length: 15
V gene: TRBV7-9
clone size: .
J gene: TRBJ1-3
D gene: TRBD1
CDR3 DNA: TGTGCCAGCAGCGACAGGGGGCGCGAGGGAAACACCATATATTTT
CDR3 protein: CASSDRGREGNTIYF

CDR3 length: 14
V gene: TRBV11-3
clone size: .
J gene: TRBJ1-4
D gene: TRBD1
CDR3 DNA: TGTGCCAGCAGCGGTGACAGGGCTGGTGAAAAACTGTTTTTT
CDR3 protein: CASSGDRAGEKLFF

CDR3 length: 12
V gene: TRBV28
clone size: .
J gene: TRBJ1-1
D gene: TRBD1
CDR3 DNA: TGTGCCAGCAGTACTACCAGGGGGCGAGCTTTCTTT
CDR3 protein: CASSTTRGRAFF